These 11 T cell receptor beta chains were sequenced from one sample in a study of control samples from healthy donors and cancer patients. TCRdb's table, derived via immunoSEQ multiplex PCR, lists solely in-frame clones and lacks some. The sample has about 180,000 clones, around 90% seen once; the top ten hold approximately 1.4%. Sequenced material: blood. The receptors stem from a woman aged 50 to 65 in good health.

This sequence joins TRBV6-2 or TRBV6-3 and TRBJ1-5, with 10 nucleotides matching TRBD1. The CDR3 extends over 16 amino acids. V shed 4 bases, J shed 2 bases, and the junction held 5 bases outside the gene matches. CDR1 is MNHEY, CDR2 SVGEGT, per germline. The CDR3 sequence: CASSSSGTGGNQPQHF. CDR3 nucleotides: TGTGCCAGCAGTTCTTCCGGGACAGGGGGCAATCAGCCCCAGCATTTT.

J is TRBJ2-3 and V is TRBV10-1; a weak D match, TRBD2 (6 bases). Germline V gene sequence: CDR1 WNHNN, CDR2 SYGVQD (reference sequence). This CDR3 is built from 16 residues. V lost 5 bases to trimming and J lost 0 bases, with 15 bases between them. CDR3 sequence reads: CASSPFRGFSTDTQYF. The CDR3 DNA sequence: TGCGCCAGCAGTCCCTTCCGGGGGTTTAGCACAGATACGCAGTATTTT.

Here the CDR3 reads CASSPQAVSTEAFF. DNA for the CDR3: TGTGCCAGCAGCCCCCAGGCGGTAAGCACTGAAGCTTTCTTT. The genes are TRBV7-2 and TRBJ1-1; D gene unclear. The CDR3 sequence is 14 residues long. Germline CDR1 reads SGHTA; CDR2 reads FQGNSA. V gave up 5 bases and J gave up 4 bases, with 14 bases separating them.

This chain uses TRBV2 with TRBJ1-2; D is possibly TRBD1 (6 bases). Trimming pared 4 bases from V and 9 bases from J, leaving 12 bases between. The CDR3 has 12 residues. Germline CDR1 reads SNHLY; CDR2 reads FYNNEI. The CDR3 reads CASSVQGQSYTF. The CDR3 DNA reads TGTGCCAGCAGTGTTCAGGGACAAAGCTACACCTTC.

The chain uses TRBV30 and TRBJ1-4; D uncertain. Germline-derived CDR1 and CDR2 are GTSNPN and SVGIG (reference sequence). The V end was cut by 5 bases, the J end by 3 bases, with 16 bases between. The CDR3 contains 15 residues. The CDR3 DNA sequence: TGTGCCTGGGGCCCCCCGGGTTTGGCTAATGAAAAACTGTTTTTT. Protein product: CAWGPPGLANEKLFF.

This chain connects TRBV30 to TRBJ2-1; 9 nucleotides align to TRBD1. The V gene end was trimmed by 3 bases and the J gene end by 6 bases; junction bases not matched to a gene: 6. Per the germline V gene, CDR1 is GTSNPN and CDR2 is SVGIG (reference sequence). The CDR3 sequence is 14 residues long. CDR3 amino acids: CAWSAGQGRNEQFF. The CDR3 DNA reads as TGTGCCTGGAGCGCGGGACAGGGTCGCAATGAGCAGTTCTTC.

The rearrangement uses TRBV14 and TRBJ2-7; D is undetermined. The CDR3 has 11 residues. Germline CDR1 is SGHDN and CDR2 is FVKESK. Trimming left V 4 bases short and J 9 bases short, with 10 bases between. The CDR3 protein is CASSLRAMQYF. In DNA form, the CDR3 reads TGTGCCAGCAGCCTCCGGGCCATGCAGTACTTC.

V usage is TRBV24-1 and J usage is TRBJ1-1; 7 bases line up with TRBD1. With 3 bases clipped from V and 7 bases from J, the junction kept 4 bases outside the gene matches. This CDR3 is built from 13 residues. CDR1 KGHDR and CDR2 SFDVKD come from the germline V gene. CDR3 in amino acids: CATSDQGDGEAFF. CDR3 in DNA: TGTGCCACCAGTGATCAGGGGGATGGTGAAGCTTTCTTT.

The V gene is TRBV6-5, the J gene TRBJ2-7, with D uncertain. This CDR3 is 12 amino acids long. The V end lost 6 bases, the J end lost 5 bases, and 11 bases lay between the germline ends. CDR1 MNHEY and CDR2 SVGAGI come from the germline V gene. The CDR3 sequence: CASRAYRNEQYF. The CDR3 DNA reads TGTGCCAGCAGAGCGTACCGGAACGAGCAGTACTTC.

The chain uses TRBV7-2 and TRBJ2-3; no definite D call. The CDR3 runs to 12 residues. The germline CDR1 and CDR2 sequences are SGHTA and FQGNSA. Trimming removed 4 bases at V and 7 bases at J, with 9 bases between. DNA for the CDR3: TGTGCCAGCAGCTCACTCTCAAATACGCAGTATTTT. Translating it yields CASSSLSNTQYF.

The table lists this clone with a count of one. DNA for the CDR3: TGTGCCAGCAGCAAGCGGGGAGGGAACTACAATGAGCAGTTCTTC. This sequence encodes CASSKRGGNYNEQFF. The chain joins TRBV6-5 to TRBJ2-1, with 7 nucleotides matching TRBD2. CDR1 is MNHEY and CDR2 is SVGAGI in the germline V gene. The V segment lost 6 bases and the J segment 3 bases; nucleotides outside the gene matches: 8. This CDR3 comprises 15 residues.